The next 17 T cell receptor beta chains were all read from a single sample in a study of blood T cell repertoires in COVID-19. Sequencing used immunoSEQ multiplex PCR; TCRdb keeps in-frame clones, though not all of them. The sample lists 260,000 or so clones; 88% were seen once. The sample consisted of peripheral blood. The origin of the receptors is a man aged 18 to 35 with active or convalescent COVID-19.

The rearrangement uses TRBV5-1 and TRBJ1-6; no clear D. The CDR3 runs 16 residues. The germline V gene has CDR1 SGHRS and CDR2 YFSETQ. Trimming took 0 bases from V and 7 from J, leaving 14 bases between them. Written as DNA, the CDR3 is TGCGCCAGCAGCTTGGCCGGCGCCCGAGGAAATTCACCCCTCCACTTT. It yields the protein CASSLAGARGNSPLHF.

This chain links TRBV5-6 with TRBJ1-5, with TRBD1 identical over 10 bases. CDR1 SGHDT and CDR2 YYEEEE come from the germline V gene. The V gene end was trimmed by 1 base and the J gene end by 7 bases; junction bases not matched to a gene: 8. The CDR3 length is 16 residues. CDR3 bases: TGTGCCAGCAGCTTGTGGCGACAGGGGGCCGGACAGCCCCAGCATTTT. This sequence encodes CASSLWRQGAGQPQHF.

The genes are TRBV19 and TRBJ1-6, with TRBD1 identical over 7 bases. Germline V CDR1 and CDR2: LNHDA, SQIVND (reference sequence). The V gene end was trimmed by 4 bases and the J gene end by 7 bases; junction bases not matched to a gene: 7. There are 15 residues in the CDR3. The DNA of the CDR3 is TGTGCCAGTAGTAGTAGACAGGGAAGCAATTCACCCCTCCACTTT. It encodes CASSSRQGSNSPLHF.

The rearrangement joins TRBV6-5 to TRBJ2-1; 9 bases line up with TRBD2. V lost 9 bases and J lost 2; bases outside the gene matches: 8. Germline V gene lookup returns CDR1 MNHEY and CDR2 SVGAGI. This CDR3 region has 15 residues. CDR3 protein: CASTIAGAPYNEQFF. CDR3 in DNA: TGTGCCAGTACCATAGCGGGGGCCCCCTACAATGAGCAGTTCTTC.

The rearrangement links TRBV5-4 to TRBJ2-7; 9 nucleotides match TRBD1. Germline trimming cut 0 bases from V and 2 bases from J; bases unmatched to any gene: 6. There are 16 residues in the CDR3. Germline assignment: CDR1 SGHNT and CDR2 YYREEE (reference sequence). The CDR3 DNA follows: TGTGCCAGCAGCTTGGGGGACAGGGATAAAGCCTACGAGCAGTACTTC. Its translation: CASSLGDRDKAYEQYF.

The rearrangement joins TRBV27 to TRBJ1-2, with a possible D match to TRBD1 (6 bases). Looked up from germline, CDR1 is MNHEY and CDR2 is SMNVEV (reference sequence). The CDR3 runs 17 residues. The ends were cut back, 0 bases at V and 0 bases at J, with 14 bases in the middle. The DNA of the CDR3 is TGTGCCAGCAGTTTATCCTACAGGGTTGGGGCTAACTATGGCTACACCTTC. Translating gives CASSLSYRVGANYGYTF.

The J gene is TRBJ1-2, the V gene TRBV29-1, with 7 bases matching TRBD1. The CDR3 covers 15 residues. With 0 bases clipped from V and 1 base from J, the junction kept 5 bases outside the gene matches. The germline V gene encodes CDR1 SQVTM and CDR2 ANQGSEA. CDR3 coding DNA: TGCAGCGTTGAAGATCGGGACAGTCGTAACTATGGCTACACCTTC. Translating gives CSVEDRDSRNYGYTF.

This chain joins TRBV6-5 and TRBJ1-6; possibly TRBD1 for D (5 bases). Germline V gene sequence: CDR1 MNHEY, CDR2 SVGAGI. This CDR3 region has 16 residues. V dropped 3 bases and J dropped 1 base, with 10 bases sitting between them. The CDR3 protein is CASSYTRGSYNSPLHF. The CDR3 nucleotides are TGTGCCAGCAGTTATACAAGGGGTTCCTATAATTCACCCCTCCACTTT.

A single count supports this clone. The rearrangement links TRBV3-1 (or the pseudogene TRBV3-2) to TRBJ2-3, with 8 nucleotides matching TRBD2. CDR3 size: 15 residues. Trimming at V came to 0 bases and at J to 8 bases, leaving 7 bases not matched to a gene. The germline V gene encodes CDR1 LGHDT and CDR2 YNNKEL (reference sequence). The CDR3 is CASSQEGLAAFTQYF. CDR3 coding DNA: TGTGCCAGCAGCCAAGAAGGACTAGCTGCTTTTACGCAGTATTTT.

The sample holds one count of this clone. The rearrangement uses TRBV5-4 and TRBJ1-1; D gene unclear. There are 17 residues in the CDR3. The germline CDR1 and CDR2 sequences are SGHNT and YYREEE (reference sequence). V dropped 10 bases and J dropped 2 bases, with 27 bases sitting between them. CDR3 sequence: CALTRGLRGQSNTEAFF. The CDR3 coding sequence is TGTGCCCTAACTCGGGGTTTACGGGGTCAATCTAACACTGAAGCTTTCTTT.

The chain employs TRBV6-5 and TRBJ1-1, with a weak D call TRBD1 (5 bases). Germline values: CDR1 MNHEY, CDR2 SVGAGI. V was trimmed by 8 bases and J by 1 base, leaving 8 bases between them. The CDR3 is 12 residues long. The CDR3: CASGQGNTEAFF. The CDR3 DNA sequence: TGTGCCAGCGGGCAGGGGAACACTGAAGCTTTCTTT.

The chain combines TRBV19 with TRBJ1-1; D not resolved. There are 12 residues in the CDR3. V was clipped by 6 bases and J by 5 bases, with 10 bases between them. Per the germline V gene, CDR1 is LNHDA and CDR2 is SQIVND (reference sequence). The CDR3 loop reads CASRTGVTEAFF. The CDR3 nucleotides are TGTGCCAGTAGAACGGGAGTGACTGAAGCTTTCTTT.

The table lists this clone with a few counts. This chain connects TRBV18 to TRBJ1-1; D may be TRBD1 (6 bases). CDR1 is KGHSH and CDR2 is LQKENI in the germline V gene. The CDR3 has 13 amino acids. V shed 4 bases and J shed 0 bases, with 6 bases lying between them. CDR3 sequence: CASSRTVNTEAFF. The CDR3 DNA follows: TGTGCCAGCTCACGGACAGTGAACACTGAAGCTTTCTTT.

The CDR3 reads CAVRGVGNEQYF. CDR3 DNA: TGTGCTGTACGGGGAGTCGGGAACGAGCAGTACTTC. The J gene is TRBJ2-7, the V gene TRBV6-5; a possible D gene is TRBD2 (5 bases). The CDR3 consists of 12 residues. Germline CDR1 MNHEY, CDR2 SVGAGI.

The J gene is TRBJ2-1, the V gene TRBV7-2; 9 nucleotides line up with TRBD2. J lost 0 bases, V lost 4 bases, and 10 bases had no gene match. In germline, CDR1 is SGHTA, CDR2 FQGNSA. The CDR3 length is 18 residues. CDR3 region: CASSSSSSGDFSYNEQFF. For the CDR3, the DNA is TGTGCCAGCAGCTCCTCGTCTAGCGGGGACTTCTCCTACAATGAGCAGTTCTTC.

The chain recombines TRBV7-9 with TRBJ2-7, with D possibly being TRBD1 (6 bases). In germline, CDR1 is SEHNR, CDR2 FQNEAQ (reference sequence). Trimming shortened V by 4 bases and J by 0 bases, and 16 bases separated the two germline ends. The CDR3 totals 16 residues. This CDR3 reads CASSSPWTDSSYEQYF. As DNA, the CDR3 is TGTGCCAGCAGCTCACCCTGGACAGATAGCTCCTACGAGCAGTACTTC.

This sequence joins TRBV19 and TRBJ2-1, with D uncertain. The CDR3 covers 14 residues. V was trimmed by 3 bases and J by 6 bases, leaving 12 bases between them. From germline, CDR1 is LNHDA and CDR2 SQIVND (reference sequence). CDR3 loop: CASSIFTKLNEQFF. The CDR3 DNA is TGTGCCAGTAGTATCTTCACCAAGCTCAATGAGCAGTTCTTC. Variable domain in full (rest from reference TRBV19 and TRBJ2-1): DGGITQSPKYLFRKEGQNVTLSCEQNLNHDAMYWYRQDPGQGLRLIYYSQIVNDFQKGDIAEGYSVSREKKESFPLTVTSAQKNPTAFYLCASSIFTKLNEQFFGPGTRLTVL.